The clone carrying this T cell receptor (beta chain) was recorded at least ten times. Its cognate antigen is unknown. This entry belongs to a study of Graves' ophthalmopathy and Graves' hyperthyroidism. About the research overall: At the time of initial diagnosis and before any treatment, peripheral blood was collected. Overall study findings and caveats: Among thyroid clonotypes expanded above 0.001 frequency, most also appeared in blood. Discrimination between ophthalmopathy and stable hyperthyroidism by a 13-signature model showed about 85% sensitivity and about 80% specificity.

CDR1 and CDR2 (germline): SGHAT, FQNNGV. V shed 1 base and J shed 3 bases, with 12 bases lying between them. The CDR3 runs 15 residues. A roughly 10 ml volume of fresh peripheral blood provided the PBMCs. From RNA, the CDR3 regions of TCR beta chains were amplified and sequenced. First-round RT-PCR relied on HTBI primers, and a second-round multiplex PCR came next. TCRdb reprocessed the multiplex PCR reads via MiXCR and lists one record per CDR3 protein. The sample lists roughly 410,000 distinct CDR3 sequences; 15% were seen once. The specimen was peripheral blood. The chain carries TRBV11-2 and TRBJ1-2; possibly TRBD1 for D (5 bases). This receptor was identified in a woman aged 18-30 years with stable Graves' hyperthyroidism. In nucleotides, the CDR3 is TGTGCCAGCAGCTTAGGGCGGGGCAGGTACTATGGCTACACCTTC. Translation: CASSLGRGRYYGYTF.